This TCR beta chain was observed in a study of T cells expressing NK-cell markers (dated by TCRdb to the early 2020s). In terms of the full investigation: Fewer than ten donors provided sorted CD3+CD56+NKG2C+, CD3+CD56+NKG2C- and CD3+CD56-NKG2C+ T-cell subsets, whose TCR beta-chain repertoires were profiled. Of the eight sequenced donors, seven were found to be HCMV-seropositive and one was found to be HCMV-seronegative. Randomly selected healthy volunteers, three men and five women, were used as the eight sequenced donors. Illumina HiSeq 2000/2500, MiSeq or NextSeq was used to sequence libraries as 2 x 150 bp reads. Here is what the overall study found, with its caveats: Whether the expanded NKG2C-expressing T cell clones were specific for HCMV antigens remained unclear. Those dominant clonotypes were again the most abundant among CD3+CD56-NKG2C+ cells in a few donors, at about 25-60.1%. In six donors, the dominant CD3+CD56+NKG2C+ clonotypes were found to rank among the top 10 CD8+ clonotypes and to make up roughly 1.0-7.0% of CD8+ T cells.

The CDR3 numbers 18 residues from cysteine through phenylalanine. The nucleotide record is missing. The CDR1 and CDR2 encoded by the germline V gene are MGHRA and YSYEKL. HCMV serostatus was determined by detecting HCMV-specific IgG in serum with a commercial ELISA kit. Ficoll density gradient centrifugation was used to isolate peripheral blood mononuclear cells from blood. On this clonotype itself: The antigen this receptor binds is unknown.

Sequencing relied on an Illumina HiSeq 2000. The TCR beta cDNA libraries were made using 5'RACE template switching, a step that added both a universal primer site and unique molecular identifiers. cDNA synthesis was primed from the TCR beta constant segment, followed by two successive PCR amplification steps. From the authors' description of their analysis: Reads were demultiplexed and grouped by UMI with MIGEC, and clonotypes were assembled and quantified with MiTCR. To exclude erroneous sequences, any TCR cDNA sequence not supported by at least two reads was discarded. The tcR package was used for downstream repertoire analysis, and clonotypes were matched between fractions using CDR3 nucleotide sequence together with V segment. VDJmatch was used to annotate antigen specificity against VDJdb, with one amino acid substitution in CDR3 allowed. After reprocessing by TCRdb, each CDR3 protein sequence is one entry, and no DNA is given. TCRdb's processing, not the study's, gives the V and J calls here. The sample's own table lists 150,000 to 170,000 distinct CDR3 sequences. The ten largest clones take up 37% of the sample.

The sequence came from a woman in her forties or fifties in good health. Donor details come from another sample of the same person, matched by shared clones. In this chain, TRBV4-1 is recombined with TRBJ2-3; TCRdb designates TRBD1, a call that cannot be tested without DNA. Sequenced: blood T cells: a sorted CD56 or NKG2C T cell subset, CD4+ or CD8+ T cells, or bulk PBMC T cells (not recorded which). The CDR3 region has the sequence CASSQEGEPRGLSDTQYF.